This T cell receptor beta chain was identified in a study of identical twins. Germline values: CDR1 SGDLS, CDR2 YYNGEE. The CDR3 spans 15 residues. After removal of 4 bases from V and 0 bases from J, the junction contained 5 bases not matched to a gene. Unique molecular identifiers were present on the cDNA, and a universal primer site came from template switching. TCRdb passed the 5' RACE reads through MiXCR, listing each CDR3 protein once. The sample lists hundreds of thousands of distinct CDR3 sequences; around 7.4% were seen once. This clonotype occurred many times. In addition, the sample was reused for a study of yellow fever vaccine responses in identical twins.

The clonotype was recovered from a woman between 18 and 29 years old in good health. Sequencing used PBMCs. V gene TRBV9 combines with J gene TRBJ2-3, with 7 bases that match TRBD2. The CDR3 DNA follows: TGTGCCAGCAGCTCTAGCGGCACTAGCACAGATACGCAGTATTTT. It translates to CASSSSGTSTDTQYF.